Following are 29 T cell receptor beta chains from one sample sequenced in a study of T cell clonality in common variable immunodeficiency. Some clones are missing from TCRdb's copy, which holds only in-frame ones; the method was immunoSEQ multiplex PCR. Sampling found 35,000 to 50,000 clones, none seen once. The sequenced sample consisted of peripheral blood mononuclear cells. These receptors originate from a person aged 18-70 years in good health.

There are many counts of this clone. The read is 3 residues too short to cover the CDR3 end, so that end is filled in from the germline J gene. This rearrangement joins TRBV28 to TRBJ2-7; D ambiguous. Trimming cost V 5 bases and J 6 bases, with 11 bases left between them. The CDR3 consists of 12 residues. Germline CDR1 is MDHEN and CDR2 is SYDVKM. The CDR3 loop is CASSPYTGEQYF. The sequenced CDR3 bases are TGTGCCAGCAGTCCGTACACGGGCGAG.

This clone was counted ten times or more. Read coverage stops 3 residues before the CDR3 terminus; the germline J gene supplies the remainder. V usage is TRBV20-1 and J usage is TRBJ2-3; D tentatively fits TRBD1 or TRBD2 (5 bases each). Per germline, CDR1 DFQATT and CDR2 SNEGSKA (reference sequence). The length of the CDR3 is 17 residues. V was cut by 3 bases and J by 1 base, with 20 bases left in between. Partial CDR3 DNA: TGCAGTGCTAGCAAGAGGGGTGGTCGTTCGCGCACAGATACG. Translated, it gives CSASKRGGRSRTDT. The CDR3 as a whole reads CSASKRGGRSRTDTQYF.

This clone showed up many times. The CDR3 end falls 3 residues outside the read, so it is completed with the germline J gene. The genes are TRBV6-2 or TRBV6-3 and TRBJ1-1; D is unresolved. CDR1 and CDR2 (germline): MNHEY, SVGEGT. V lost 0 bases, J lost 5 bases, and 16 bases lay in between. The CDR3 is made up of 16 amino acids. CDR3 in amino acids: CASSYSGRLFGTEAFF. Partial CDR3 DNA: TGTGCCAGCAGTTACTCGGGCAGGCTATTTGGGACTGAA.

This clone was detected many times. Read data end 3 residues before the CDR3 end; the end is taken from the germline J gene. The J gene is TRBJ1-4, the V gene TRBV19; 7 nucleotides align to TRBD1. Losses at the gene ends were 4 bases for V and 8 bases for J; bases not matched to a gene: 10. Per the germline V gene, CDR1 is LNHDA and CDR2 is SQIVND (reference sequence). The CDR3 runs to 15 residues. The sequenced CDR3 bases are TGTGCCAGTAGTAGCCGGGACAGCAAGAGGGAAAAA. Its protein is CASSSRDSKREK. The full CDR3 protein is CASSSRDSKREKLFF.

This clone was picked up many times. The read comes to an end 3 residues before the CDR3 does, leaving the germline J gene to fill in the end. The rearrangement links TRBV7-8 to TRBJ2-7; D may be TRBD1 (5 bases). This CDR3 comprises 15 residues. V was shortened by 5 bases and J by 0 bases, with 14 bases between the two germline ends. Germline V gives CDR1 SGHVS, CDR2 FQNEAQ. CDR3 residues: CASSPQGEFSYEQYF. The sequenced part of the CDR3 DNA is TGTGCCAGCAGCCCCCAGGGTGAGTTCTCCTACGAG.

This clone was seen at least ten times. Read sequence stops 3 residues before the CDR3 end, and the germline J gene provides the missing end. V is TRBV20-1 and J is TRBJ1-4; D is perhaps TRBD1 (6 bases). The CDR3 spans 14 residues. Per the germline V gene, CDR1 is DFQATT and CDR2 is SNEGSKA (reference sequence). Deletions cut 6 bases from V and 2 bases from J, with 13 bases between. The CDR3 is CSADRTATNEKLFF. The sequenced part of the CDR3 DNA is TGCAGTGCAGATCGGACAGCCACTAATGAAAAA.

This clone was seen at least ten times. The read is 3 residues too short to cover the CDR3 end, so that end is filled in from the germline J gene. The same CDR3 also results from other DNA sequences found in this sample. The gene calls are TRBV7-3 and TRBJ2-3; 9 bases fit TRBD2. The CDR3 is made up of 14 amino acids. CDR1 and CDR2 (germline): SGHTA, FQGTGA. V lost 5 bases to trimming and J lost 6 bases; unmatched junction nucleotides: 6. CDR3 DNA (partial): TGTGCCAGCAGCATTCTAGCGGGAAGGGATACG. Its protein is CASSILAGRDT. In full, the CDR3 reads CASSILAGRDTQYF.

This clone came up many times. The CDR3 end is not reached by the read, which stops 3 residues before it; the germline J gene fills it in. The chain carries TRBV18 and TRBJ2-7, with a tentative D call TRBD2 (6 bases). Trimming took off 5 bases at V and 4 bases at J, with 18 bases between the two ends. Germline CDR1 and CDR2: KGHSH and LQKENI. The CDR3 totals 15 residues. The CDR3: CASSTAGGLRYEQYF. Partial CDR3 DNA: TGTGCCAGCTCAACGGCCGGGGGTCTAAGATACGAG.

This clone was counted many times. The read finishes 3 residues shy of the CDR3 end, and the germline J gene is used to complete it. The rearrangement uses TRBV7-8 and TRBJ1-3; 8 bases are shared with TRBD1. V lost 6 bases to trimming and J lost 2 bases; unmatched junction nucleotides: 6. The CDR3 runs to 15 residues. Germline V gene data show CDR1 as SGHVS and CDR2 as FQNEAQ. The CDR3 sequence is CASRLQGAPGNTIYF. Partial CDR3 DNA: TGTGCCAGCAGACTTCAGGGGGCGCCTGGAAACACC.

This clone was detected many times. The read terminates 3 residues ahead of where the CDR3 ends, so the germline J gene completes it. The chain joins TRBV20-1 to TRBJ1-5; TRBD1 might be the D (6 bases). V lost 3 bases to trimming and J lost 6 bases, with 12 bases between them. Germline lookup yields CDR1 DFQATT and CDR2 SNEGSKA (reference sequence). CDR3 length: 13 residues. The CDR3: CSASGTRFQPQHF. The sequenced CDR3 bases are TGCAGTGCTAGCGGGACAAGGTTTCAGCCC.

This clone was seen many times. The read ends 3 residues shy of where the CDR3 ends; the end is completed using the germline J gene. The V call is TRBV5-6, the J call TRBJ2-6; D is perhaps TRBD1 (6 bases). V was trimmed by 0 bases and J by 7 bases, leaving 8 bases between them. CDR3 length: 14 residues. The germline gives CDR1 SGHDT, CDR2 YYEEEE. Incomplete CDR3 DNA: TGTGCCAGCAGCTTGGACGGGACAGCCAACGTC. As protein: CASSLDGTANV. The CDR3 in full is CASSLDGTANVLTF.

In this sample, this clone turned up many times. Sequencing ends 3 residues short of the CDR3 end; the germline J gene provides the rest. The chain carries TRBV6-1 and TRBJ2-1; 11 positions match TRBD2. CDR1 is MNHNS, CDR2 SASEGT, per germline. The CDR3 consists of 15 residues. V gave up 4 bases and J gave up 7 bases; unmatched junction bases: 6. CDR3 bases read: TGTGCCAGCAGTGCCACTAGCGGGAGTTTTAATGAG. As protein: CASSATSGSFNE. The CDR3, in full, reads CASSATSGSFNEQFF.

Many counts were recorded for this clone. Incomplete CDR3 DNA: TGTGCCAGCAGTGAACGCAGGACTAGCGGCACAGATACG. Translation: CASSERRTSGTDT. The CDR3 as a whole reads CASSERRTSGTDTQYF. The chain couples TRBV6-1 to TRBJ2-3; TRBD2 matches 9 bases. Coverage ceases 3 residues before the CDR3 finishes, and the germline J gene fills in the end. This CDR3 region has 16 residues. Germline CDR1 and CDR2: MNHNS and SASEGT. V lost 2 bases, J lost 1 base, and 4 bases stayed unmatched.

This clone has at least ten counts. The read comes to an end 3 residues before the CDR3 does, leaving the germline J gene to fill in the end. The rearrangement uses TRBV7-3 and TRBJ2-5; 8 nucleotides agree with TRBD2. Germline values: CDR1 SGHTA, CDR2 FQGTGA. The V segment lost 2 bases and the J segment 5 bases; nucleotides outside the gene matches: 7. The CDR3 extends over 15 amino acids. CDR3 loop: CASSLSGRAGETQYF. The CDR3 DNA, read in part, is TGTGCCAGCAGCTTATCCGGGAGGGCAGGGGAGACC.

Many counts were recorded for this clone. CDR3 bases read: TGTGCCAGCAGCCAGCAGGAGATTAGCACAGATACG. Translated, it gives CASSQQEISTDT. In full, the CDR3 reads CASSQQEISTDTQYF. The chain combines TRBV14 with TRBJ2-3; D is uncertain. From the germline J gene comes the end of the CDR3, since the read stops 3 residues before it. V was trimmed by 3 bases and J by 0 bases, leaving 10 bases between them. This CDR3 comprises 15 residues. Germline CDR1 SGHDN, CDR2 FVKESK.

This clone was observed at least ten times. The read stops 3 residues short of the end of the CDR3; the missing end is completed from the germline J gene. This chain connects TRBV5-1 to TRBJ2-7; D may be TRBD2 (6 bases). This CDR3 is 15 amino acids long. Trimming pared 6 bases from V and 2 bases from J, leaving 18 bases between. Germline-derived CDR1 and CDR2 are SGHRS and YFSETQ. The CDR3 bases that were read are TGCGCCAGCAACGACGGAGGGCCTCGGACCTACGAG. Its translation is CASNDGGPRTYE. The full CDR3 is CASNDGGPRTYEQYF.

About this clone: The missing CDR3 end, 3 residues past where the read stops, is filled in from the germline J gene. The chain combines TRBV25-1 with TRBJ2-3; tentative D call: TRBD1 (6 bases). Germline V gene data show CDR1 as MGHDK and CDR2 as SYGVNS. This CDR3 is 13 amino acids long. The V and J ends lost 4 bases and 5 bases respectively, with 10 bases between them. The covered CDR3 bases are TGTGCCAGCAGTGGAAGGGGGTTAGATACG. This gives the protein CASSGRGLDT. The entire CDR3 reads CASSGRGLDTQYF.

This clone has a count of ten or more. The observed sequence ends 3 residues before the CDR3 terminus, with the missing tail filled in from the germline J gene. The chain recombines TRBV19 with TRBJ2-5; 10 bases are a match to TRBD1. With V trimmed by 5 bases and J by 4 bases, 10 bases remained unmatched. From germline, CDR1 is LNHDA and CDR2 SQIVND (reference sequence). The CDR3 spans 16 residues. CDR3 DNA (partial): TGTGCCAGTAGTTCTTTGACAGGGGGCAGCGGAGAGACC. This codes for CASSSLTGGSGET. The entire CDR3 protein is CASSSLTGGSGETQYF.

This clone was picked up many times. The read ends 3 residues shy of where the CDR3 ends; the end is completed using the germline J gene. The chain uses TRBV5-1 and TRBJ2-5; 7 nucleotides align to TRBD2. The CDR3 is 14 residues long. V shed 0 bases and J 1 base; nucleotides not matched to a gene: 0. Germline V lookup: CDR1 SGHRS, CDR2 YFSETQ. CDR3 residues: CASSLGTSQETQYF. The covered CDR3 bases are TGCGCCAGCAGCTTGGGGACTAGCCAAGAGACC. Looking up the rest from reference TRBV5-1 and TRBJ2-5 gives the full variable domain: KAGVTQTPRYLIKTRGQQVTLSCSPISGHRSVSWYQQTPGQGLQFLFEYFSETQRNKGNFPGRFSGRQFSNSRSEMNVSTLELGDSALYLCASSLGTSQETQYFGPGTRLLVL.

Turning to this clone: A much bigger clone sits one base away, suggesting this may be a read error. The read stops 3 residues short of the end of the CDR3; the missing end is completed from the germline J gene. Distinct nucleotide sequences in the sample also encode this CDR3. The chain combines TRBV7-2 with TRBJ1-3; possibly TRBD1 for D (6 bases). The CDR3 has 15 residues. CDR1 is SGHTA and CDR2 is FQGNSA in the germline V gene. The CDR3 loop is CASSSGEGFVNTIYF. The CDR3 DNA, read in part, is TGTGCCAGCAGCTCAGGGGAGGGGTTTGTAAACACG.

This clone came up many times. The read falls 3 residues short of the CDR3 end, and the missing part is taken from the germline J gene. This rearrangement joins TRBV5-4 to TRBJ1-1, with D possibly matching TRBD1 (6 bases). Germline CDR1 reads SGHNT; CDR2 reads YYREEE (reference sequence). There are 13 residues in the CDR3. CDR3 loop: CASSPNPSGEAFF. CDR3 DNA (partial): TGTGCCAGCAGTCCTAATCCGTCAGGGGAG. The variable domain in full, completed from reference TRBV5-4 and TRBJ1-1, reads ETGVTQSPTHLIKTRGQQVTLRCSSQSGHNTVSWYQQALGQGPQFIFQYYREEENGRGNFPPRFSGLQFPNYSSELNVNALELDDSALYLCASSPNPSGEAFFGQGTRLTVV.

This clone occurred many times. The read ends 3 residues shy of where the CDR3 ends; the end is completed using the germline J gene. The chain combines TRBV7-6 with TRBJ2-6; D is perhaps TRBD1 (6 bases). Trimming removed 3 bases from V and 2 bases from J, with 14 bases in between. The CDR3 runs to 17 residues. Germline V gene sequence: CDR1 SGHVS, CDR2 FNYEAQ. The sequenced CDR3 bases are TGTGCCAGCAGCTTCCTACAGGGAAATCCTGGGGCCAACGTC. Residues: CASSFLQGNPGANV. The full CDR3 protein is CASSFLQGNPGANVLTF.

This clone was counted at least ten times. Coverage ceases 3 residues before the CDR3 finishes, and the germline J gene fills in the end. The rearrangement links TRBV5-1 to TRBJ2-1; D remains unclear. Germline V lookup: CDR1 SGHRS, CDR2 YFSETQ. This CDR3 has 17 amino acids. V was cut by 4 bases and J by 0 bases, with 17 bases left in between. The CDR3 reads CASSPGVGLSSYNEQFF. The CDR3 bases that were read are TGCGCCAGCAGCCCTGGAGTCGGGTTAAGCTCCTACAATGAG.

This clone was found many times. The CDR3 end is not reached by the read, which stops 3 residues before it; the germline J gene fills it in. The chain links TRBV7-2 to TRBJ2-2, with D maybe TRBD1 (6 bases). V was trimmed by 2 bases and J by 4 bases, leaving 8 bases between them. CDR3 length equals 14 residues. The germline V gene has CDR1 SGHTA and CDR2 FQGNSA. The sequenced part of the CDR3 DNA is TGTGCCAGCAGCTTACAGGGGACCACCGGGGAG. It encodes CASSLQGTTGE. The complete CDR3 reads CASSLQGTTGELFF.

The table lists this clone with many counts. Read coverage stops 3 residues before the CDR3 terminus; the germline J gene supplies the remainder. The rearrangement links TRBV5-1 to TRBJ1-2; 9 bases line up with TRBD1. The CDR3 runs to 14 residues. Germline CDR1 reads SGHRS; CDR2 reads YFSETQ. This CDR3 reads CASSGSGQGRGYTF. The sequenced part of the CDR3 DNA is TGCGCCAGCAGCGGCTCGGGACAGGGAAGGGGC. Variable domain in full (rest from reference TRBV5-1 and TRBJ1-2): KAGVTQTPRYLIKTRGQQVTLSCSPISGHRSVSWYQQTPGQGLQFLFEYFSETQRNKGNFPGRFSGRQFSNSRSEMNVSTLELGDSALYLCASSGSGQGRGYTFGSGTRLTVV.

This clone was seen repeatedly, ten times or more. The read ends 3 residues early relative to the CDR3; the germline J gene fills the gap. The rearrangement joins TRBV12-3 or TRBV12-4 to TRBJ2-3; the D gene is possibly TRBD1 (5 bases). This CDR3 contains 16 residues. V lost 2 bases and J 0 bases, leaving 12 bases between the germline ends. CDR3 loop: CASSLPAAGSTDTQYF. The CDR3 bases that were read are TGTGCCAGCAGTTTACCGGCGGCAGGGAGCACAGATACG.

This clone was counted ten times or more. The sequence runs out 3 residues before the end of the CDR3; the remainder is reconstructed from the germline J gene. The J gene is TRBJ2-7, the V gene TRBV7-8, with 8 bases aligning to TRBD2. The V gene end was trimmed by 5 bases and the J gene end by 4 bases; junction bases not matched to a gene: 10. This CDR3 has 15 amino acids. Germline V CDR1 and CDR2: SGHVS, FQNEAQ. The CDR3 region is CASSPFQAGGYEQYF. The DNA read from the CDR3 is TGTGCCAGCAGCCCGTTTCAGGCGGGGGGATACGAG.

This clone was seen more than once but under ten times. The read ends 3 residues shy of where the CDR3 ends; the end is completed using the germline J gene. This rearrangement joins TRBV7-3 to TRBJ1-2, with D tentatively TRBD1 (5 bases). Germline assignment: CDR1 SGHTA and CDR2 FQGTGA. The CDR3 covers 15 residues. Incomplete CDR3 DNA: TGTGCCAGCAGCTTACGGGGGGATAGCACAGATACC. Encoded protein: CASSLRGDSTDT. The entire CDR3 protein is CASSLRGDSTDTYTF.

This clone was counted at least ten times. The CDR3 extends 3 residues past the end of the read, so its final part is completed from the germline J gene. V and J are TRBV5-6 and TRBJ2-3; 7 bases line up with TRBD2. The CDR3 is 14 residues long. The V gene end was trimmed by 4 bases and the J gene end by 0 bases; junction bases not matched to a gene: 2. Germline CDR1 and CDR2: SGHDT and YYEEEE. The chain's CDR3 is CASSGGLSTDTQYF. The sequenced CDR3 bases are TGTGCCAGCAGCGGGGGACTAAGCACAGATACG.